The clone carrying this T cell receptor (beta chain) came up a few times. The antigen is unknown. Germline V gene lookup returns CDR1 MDHEN and CDR2 SYDVKM. The V gene lost 6 bases and the J gene lost 2 bases, with 10 bases spanning the gap. The CDR3 loop spans 13 amino acids. The PCR had 60 Vbeta and 13 Jbeta primers. As processed by the authors: Counted up in a later analysis, unique TCR beta chains came to about 80 million, with around 9.9 million shared. Clones were sequenced by immunoSEQ multiplex PCR, and TCRdb holds only the in-frame ones, with some missing. V and J calls plus clone size are reproduced from that table; the DNA served to infer D and trimming. The data hold under 200,000 clones, with around 78% observed a single time. This record belongs to a study of cytomegalovirus exposure and HLA in healthy donors. Study conclusions and caveats: According to a later analysis, donors in an Asian-associated ancestry cluster reportedly had fewer N-insertions than the approximately 670-donor mean. The likely explanation for a cluster of highly shared sequence variants was sequencing artifact.

The specimen was PBMCs. The V call is TRBV28, the J call TRBJ1-2; TRBD1 is a possible D gene (5 bases). The receptor was derived from a man between 35 and 55 years old in good health and CMV-seronegative. The CDR3 reads CASRRQRNYGYTF. CDR3 sequence (DNA): TGTGCCAGCAGAAGACAGAGGAACTATGGCTACACCTTC.